The 10 T cell receptor beta chains in this list originate from one sample, sequenced in a study of TIL therapy for anti-PD-1-resistant metastatic lung cancer. The immunoSEQ assay was v3. Clones were read by immunoSEQ multiplex PCR, and TCRdb kept only the in-frame ones, dropping some. This sample has 52,000 or so clones, with roughly four fifths found just once. Time point in this sample: pre-treatment sample, taken before nivolumab and TIL therapy. Specimen: blood, collected at baseline. The receptors were sampled from a person aged 25-85 years with non-small cell lung cancer.

The chain recombines TRBV29-1 with TRBJ1-2, with a tentative D call TRBD1 (6 bases). The V gene's germline CDR1 is SQVTM and CDR2 ANQGSEA. V gave up 0 bases and J gave up 8 bases, with 25 bases separating them. The CDR3 runs to 17 residues. This chain's CDR3 is CSVEDLWSGENGVGYTF. CDR3 DNA: TGCAGCGTTGAAGATTTGTGGTCAGGGGAAAATGGCGTAGGCTACACCTTC.

This clone was observed a single time. The V and J genes are TRBV5-6 and TRBJ1-1; D not resolved. Trimming took off 0 bases at V and 1 base at J, with 7 bases between the two ends. Germline assignment: CDR1 SGHDT and CDR2 YYEEEE. This CDR3 comprises 14 residues. CDR3 coding DNA: TGTGCCAGCAGCTTGGAGGCAGCGAACACTGAAGCTTTCTTT. It encodes CASSLEAANTEAFF.

V gene TRBV5-6 combines with J gene TRBJ1-1; tentatively, D is TRBD1 (5 bases). CDR1 and CDR2 (germline): SGHDT, YYEEEE. The CDR3 has 13 residues. V lost 2 bases, J lost 5 bases, and 10 bases lay in between. This CDR3 is CASSFRGSTEAFF. As DNA, the CDR3 is TGTGCCAGCAGCTTTAGGGGAAGTACTGAAGCTTTCTTT.

J is TRBJ1-3 and V is TRBV9; D is perhaps TRBD1 (6 bases). The CDR3 is 16 amino acids. V was shortened by 4 bases and J by 4 bases, with 18 bases between the two germline ends. CDR1 and CDR2 (germline): SGDLS, YYNGEE. CDR3 nucleotide sequence: TGTGCCAGCAGCCCCAGACAGGACTCTCGAGGAAACACCATATATTTT. Translated: CASSPRQDSRGNTIYF.

The V gene is TRBV4-2, the J gene TRBJ2-3, with D unclear. This CDR3 contains 14 residues. Germline loops: CDR1 LGHNA, CDR2 YNFKEQ. Trimming shortened V by 6 bases and J by 0 bases, and 10 bases separated the two germline ends. CDR3 sequence: CASRGSTSTDTQYF. As DNA, the CDR3 is TGTGCCAGCAGAGGATCAACTAGCACAGATACGCAGTATTTT.

The chain joins TRBV7-9 to TRBJ2-1; no firm D call. The CDR3 loop spans 17 amino acids. Trimming removed 1 base at V and 1 base at J, with 14 bases between. Germline V gene lookup returns CDR1 SEHNR and CDR2 FQNEAQ (reference sequence). Written as DNA, the CDR3 is TGTGCCAGCAGCTTAGTTCTCGGCGCTGCGTCCTACAATGAGCAGTTCTTC. This translates into CASSLVLGAASYNEQFF.

This clone came up a few times. The genes are TRBV5-4 and TRBJ2-1; D is uncertain. Trimming left V 1 base short and J 6 bases short, with 8 bases between. CDR1 and CDR2 from the germline V gene are SGHNT and YYREEE (reference sequence). This CDR3 is built from 13 residues. The CDR3 nucleotides read TGTGCCAGCAGCTTGATACTCCCCAATGAGCAGTTCTTC. It translates to CASSLILPNEQFF.

V and J are TRBV19 and TRBJ1-1, with unresolved D. The V end lost 4 bases, the J end lost 1 base, and 10 bases lay between the germline ends. Germline V lookup: CDR1 LNHDA, CDR2 SQIVND (reference sequence). The CDR3 has 14 residues. CDR3: CASSKWEGNTEAFF. CDR3 nucleotide sequence: TGTGCCAGTAGTAAATGGGAAGGGAACACTGAAGCTTTCTTT.

The genes are TRBV5-1 and TRBJ2-2; TRBD2 agrees at 13 bases. The germline V gene has CDR1 SGHRS and CDR2 YFSETQ. Trimming cost V 5 bases and J 5 bases; bases outside gene matches: 18. The CDR3 has 20 residues. The DNA for the CDR3 is TGCGCCAGCAGTTTGCGGGTGACTAGCGGGGGGCCAGACGGGACCGGGGAGCTGTTTTTT. Its translation: CASSLRVTSGGPDGTGELFF.

V usage is TRBV19 and J usage is TRBJ2-2, with no clear D. This CDR3 comprises 15 residues. Trimming removed 5 bases at V and 1 base at J, with 11 bases between. Germline loops: CDR1 LNHDA, CDR2 SQIVND (reference sequence). CDR3 DNA: TGTGCCAGTAGTTACCGCTCCTTGAACACCGGGGAGCTGTTTTTT. Translated, it gives CASSYRSLNTGELFF. The full variable domain, rest sourced from reference TRBV19 and TRBJ2-2, is DGGITQSPKYLFRKEGQNVTLSCEQNLNHDAMYWYRQDPGQGLRLIYYSQIVNDFQKGDIAEGYSVSREKKESFPLTVTSAQKNPTAFYLCASSYRSLNTGELFFGEGSRLTVL.